What follows are 23 T cell receptor beta chains derived from one specimen sequenced in a study of shared clonotypes between healthy human individuals. The protocol was immunoSEQ multiplex PCR, while the TCRdb copy is restricted to in-frame clones and leaves out a portion. The top ten clones hold 12% of a sample with 450,000 to 500,000 clones, more than 65% of them seen once. Sequences were obtained from PBMCs. These receptor sequences come from a woman aged 40 to 50 in good health. Some clones in this sample may be carry-over from other donors' samples.

This clone was observed a few times. This may be a read error: a much more frequent sequence differs by one nucleotide. V and J are TRBV30 and TRBJ2-7; D gene unclear. The CDR3 covers 11 residues. V lost 3 bases, J lost 2 bases, and 5 bases lay in between. Germline V lookup: CDR1 GTSNPN, CDR2 SVGIG (reference sequence). This CDR3 reads CAWSYTYEQYF. In DNA, the CDR3 is TGTGCCTGGAGCTACACCTACGAGCAGTACTTC.

There are many counts of this clone. V is TRBV7-9 and J is TRBJ1-2; 9 nucleotides match TRBD1. CDR1 is SEHNR, CDR2 FQNEAQ, per germline (reference sequence). V dropped 7 bases and J dropped 7; count of bases not matched to a gene: 7. This CDR3 has 13 amino acids. The CDR3 sequence: CASNPTGGIGYTF. In DNA, the CDR3 is TGTGCCAGCAACCCGACAGGGGGTATTGGCTACACCTTC.

In its sample, this clone was seen a few times. V is TRBV2 and J is TRBJ2-5; the D is unclear. V was trimmed by 7 bases and J by 2 bases, leaving 2 bases between them. The germline V gene encodes CDR1 SNHLY and CDR2 FYNNEI. The CDR3 extends over 10 amino acids. CDR3 nucleotide sequence: TGTGCCAGCAAACAAGAGACCCAGTACTTC. It specifies CASKQETQYF.

In the case of this clone: Since a far larger clone is one base different, this is likely a read error. This sequence joins TRBV15 and TRBJ2-6; the D gene is possibly TRBD1 (6 bases). This CDR3 region has 17 residues. Germline V lookup: CDR1 LNHNV, CDR2 YYDKDF (reference sequence). Trimming removed 0 bases at V and 1 base at J, with 10 bases between. The CDR3 DNA reads as TGTGCCACCAGCAGAGAATGGCAGGGGTCTGGGGCCAACGTCCTGACTTTC. It encodes CATSREWQGSGANVLTF. The whole variable domain, remainder taken from reference TRBV15 and TRBJ2-6, is DAMVIQNPRYQVTQFGKPVTLSCSQTLNHNVMYWYQQKSSQAPKLLFHYYDKDFNNEADTPDNFQSRRPNTSFCFLDIRSPGLGDTAMYLCATSREWQGSGANVLTFGAGSRLTVL.

The rearrangement links TRBV6-6 to TRBJ2-7; TRBD2 aligns across 11 bases. Germline V CDR1 and CDR2: MNHNY, SVGAGI (reference sequence). The CDR3 has 15 residues. V shed 6 bases and J 1 base; nucleotides not matched to a gene: 5. CDR3 amino acids: CASRTGLAVSYEQYF. Here the CDR3 DNA reads TGTGCCAGCAGAACGGGACTAGCGGTTTCCTACGAGCAGTACTTC.

This chain links TRBV5-1 with TRBJ2-5; 8 positions agree with TRBD1. V trimming: 3 bases; J trimming: 5 bases; junction bases outside the gene matches: 9. Germline V gene sequence: CDR1 SGHRS, CDR2 YFSETQ. CDR3 length: 15 residues. CDR3 DNA: TGCGCCAGCAGCTCACAAGGACAGGGTATGGAGACCCAGTACTTC. Residues: CASSSQGQGMETQYF.

This rearrangement joins TRBV5-1 to TRBJ2-3, with 7 bases matching TRBD1. Germline lookup yields CDR1 SGHRS and CDR2 YFSETQ. The CDR3 sequence is 15 residues long. V dropped 0 bases and J dropped 1; count of bases not matched to a gene: 2. The CDR3 DNA reads TGCGCCAGCAGCTTGGTGGGACAGCGCACAGATACGCAGTATTTT. This sequence encodes CASSLVGQRTDTQYF.

Many counts were recorded for this clone. In the same sample, other DNA sequences code for this CDR3. The CDR3 is CASSHGLRGEEQYF. CDR3 nucleotide sequence: TGTGCCAGCAGTCACGGACTACGTGGTGAGGAGCAGTACTTC. The chain links TRBV11-2 to TRBJ2-7; possible D gene TRBD2, 6 bases. Deletions cut 6 bases from V and 7 bases from J, with 19 bases between. The CDR3 sequence is 14 residues long. In germline, CDR1 is SGHAT, CDR2 FQNNGV.

The chain has TRBV5-4 and TRBJ1-1; D unclear. The length of the CDR3 is 14 residues. V was pared by 4 bases and J by 1 base, with 11 bases between. Germline V gene data show CDR1 as SGHNT and CDR2 as YYREEE (reference sequence). This chain's CDR3 is CASSHRNGNTEAFF. The CDR3 nucleotides read TGTGCCAGCAGCCATCGGAACGGGAACACTGAAGCTTTCTTT. Supplemented by reference TRBV5-4 and TRBJ1-1, the full variable domain reads ETGVTQSPTHLIKTRGQQVTLRCSSQSGHNTVSWYQQALGQGPQFIFQYYREEENGRGNFPPRFSGLQFPNYSSELNVNALELDDSALYLCASSHRNGNTEAFFGQGTRLTVV.

J is TRBJ2-7 and V is TRBV5-1; TRBD2 matches 11 bases. Germline V gene sequence: CDR1 SGHRS, CDR2 YFSETQ. V trimming: 4 bases; J trimming: 0 bases; junction bases outside the gene matches: 3. CDR3 length equals 15 residues. CDR3 nucleotide sequence: TGCGCCAGCAGCCTAACTAGCGGGGGCTCCTACGAGCAGTACTTC. It is translated as CASSLTSGGSYEQYF.

The chain recombines TRBV28 with TRBJ1-4, with 7 bases matching TRBD1. CDR1 MDHEN and CDR2 SYDVKM come from the germline V gene. V lost 5 bases to trimming and J lost 0 bases; unmatched junction nucleotides: 9. The CDR3 contains 17 residues. The CDR3 DNA reads as TGTGCCAGCAGTAATCCGGGACAGCCTACAACTAATGAAAAACTGTTTTTT. Translated, it gives CASSNPGQPTTNEKLFF.

The chain recombines TRBV28 with TRBJ1-5, with unresolved D. Germline CDR1 and CDR2: MDHEN and SYDVKM. The CDR3 length is 16 residues. V was trimmed by 2 bases and J by 3 bases, leaving 14 bases between them. In DNA form, the CDR3 reads TGTGCCAGCAGTTTAATCTCGACGGGTCACAATCAGCCCCAGCATTTT. It translates to CASSLISTGHNQPQHF.

With respect to this clone: This is likely an artifact of a read error, given a far larger clone one base away. The sample holds other DNA sequences that translate to the same CDR3. The chain recombines TRBV11-1 with TRBJ1-1; TRBD1 is a possible D gene (6 bases). This CDR3 comprises 14 residues. V gave up 5 bases and J gave up 2 bases, with 12 bases separating them. The germline V gene encodes CDR1 SGHAT and CDR2 FQDESV (reference sequence). The CDR3 region is CASSADRTNTEAFF. The CDR3 DNA reads TGTGCCAGCAGCGCAGACAGGACTAACACTGAAGCTTTCTTT.

This clone was counted between two and nine times. The junction and the germline gene differ at one end; a read error may be behind it. Other DNA sequences in the same sample also yield this CDR3. V usage is TRBV15 and J usage is TRBJ2-2; unclear D gene. The CDR3 spans 15 residues. Germline V lookup: CDR1 LNHNV, CDR2 YYDKDF (reference sequence). CDR3 sequence reads: CATSRDSPQAGELFF. DNA for the CDR3: TGTGCCACCAGTAGAGATTCTCCCCAGGCCGGGGAGCTGTTTTTT.

This clone was observed once. V and J are TRBV11-2 and TRBJ2-3, with a weak D call TRBD1 (5 bases). CDR3 size: 16 residues. From germline, CDR1 is SGHAT and CDR2 FQNNGV. V was shortened by 1 base and J by 2 bases, with 13 bases between the two germline ends. CDR3 amino acids: CASSLGAGHFTDTQYF. CDR3 DNA: TGTGCCAGCAGCTTAGGGGCCGGACACTTCACAGATACGCAGTATTTT.

V usage is TRBV30 and J usage is TRBJ1-1; D is possibly TRBD1 (6 bases). Per germline, CDR1 GTSNPN and CDR2 SVGIG (reference sequence). The CDR3 is 14 residues long. V lost 4 bases, J lost 0 bases, and 12 bases lay in between. CDR3 region: CAWIWGALNTEAFF. For the CDR3, the DNA is TGTGCCTGGATCTGGGGGGCTTTGAACACTGAAGCTTTCTTT.

This chain connects TRBV19 to TRBJ2-2, with D perhaps matching TRBD2 (6 bases). V was shortened by 6 bases and J by 1 base, with 15 bases between the two germline ends. This CDR3 is 16 amino acids long. Looked up from germline, CDR1 is LNHDA and CDR2 is SQIVND (reference sequence). For the CDR3, the DNA is TGTGCCAGTAGACGCCTTAGCGGAATGAACACCGGGGAGCTGTTTTTT. It yields the protein CASRRLSGMNTGELFF.

The rearrangement links TRBV30 to TRBJ2-5, with TRBD1 identical over 8 bases. The J call is in doubt because the DNA end fits TRBJ2-7 better. This CDR3 has 16 amino acids. The V gene's germline CDR1 is GTSNPN and CDR2 SVGIG (reference sequence). In DNA, the CDR3 is TGTGCCTGGAGTGTACTCTGGACAGGGACCCTACCCGAGCAGTACTTC. This codes for CAWSVLWTGTLPEQYF.

The chain recombines TRBV7-9 with TRBJ2-6; 8 positions match TRBD1. Germline V gene data show CDR1 as SEHNR and CDR2 as FQNEAQ (reference sequence). The ends lost 5 bases at V and 2 bases at J; junction bases unmatched: 11. This CDR3 has 18 amino acids. This chain's CDR3 is CASSPMPGQAAGANVLTF. CDR3 DNA sequence: TGTGCCAGCAGCCCCATGCCGGGACAGGCTGCTGGGGCCAACGTCCTGACTTTC. The full variable domain, completed using reference TRBV7-9 and TRBJ2-6, is DTGVSQNPRHKITKRGQNVTFRCDPISEHNRLYWYRQTLGQGPEFLTYFQNEAQLEKSRLLSDRFSAERPKGSFSTLEIQRTEQGDSAMYLCASSPMPGQAAGANVLTFGAGSRLTVL.

The chain recombines TRBV9 with TRBJ2-5; D gene uncertain. The germline CDR1 and CDR2 sequences are SGDLS and YYNGEE. Deletions cut 1 base from V and 1 base from J, with 5 bases between. The length of the CDR3 is 13 residues. In DNA form, the CDR3 reads TGTGCCAGCAGCGTAAACAGCCAAGAGACCCAGTACTTC. Translation gives CASSVNSQETQYF.

For this clone: A far larger clone differs by one base, so this is likely a read error. The sample carries other DNA sequences with the same CDR3. The genes are TRBV30 and TRBJ1-1; D call uncertain. This CDR3 contains 12 residues. CDR1 is GTSNPN, CDR2 SVGIG, per germline (reference sequence). Trimming removed 5 bases from V and 5 bases from J, with 12 bases in between. The CDR3 is CAWAPGNTEAFF. The DNA of the CDR3 is TGTGCCTGGGCCCCGGGGAATACTGAAGCTTTCTTT.

The genes are TRBV9 and TRBJ2-2; 9 bases align to TRBD2. V gave up 0 bases and J gave up 7 bases; unmatched junction bases: 10. The germline gives CDR1 SGDLS, CDR2 YYNGEE. The CDR3 totals 17 residues. The DNA for the CDR3 is TGTGCCAGCAGCGTAGAATTAGCGGGAGTTAATAGCGGGGAGCTGTTTTTT. It codes for CASSVELAGVNSGELFF.

V and J are TRBV7-8 and TRBJ1-1; 7 nucleotides match TRBD1. CDR3 size: 15 residues. Trimming removed 5 bases from V and 4 bases from J; junction bases left unmatched: 10. Germline V CDR1 and CDR2: SGHVS, FQNEAQ. CDR3: CASSHLDRETTEAFF. CDR3 coding DNA: TGTGCCAGCAGCCACCTCGACAGGGAGACCACTGAAGCTTTCTTT.